Described below is a single TCR beta chain sequence and its context. This sample was taken from a study of blood T cell repertoires in COVID-19. Here immunoSEQ multiplex PCR was the method, and the copy in TCRdb shows in-frame clones only, minus some. The sample lists around 140,000 clones; just over 85% were seen once. Germline V gives CDR1 MDHEN, CDR2 SYDVKM. The ends were cut back, 7 bases at V and 0 bases at J, with 12 bases in the middle. This CDR3 spans 14 amino acids. Sequenced material: peripheral blood. The source is a woman aged 55 to 70 with acute or convalescent COVID-19. The chain uses TRBV28 and TRBJ1-1; perhaps TRBD1 as D (6 bases). In DNA form, the CDR3 reads TGTGCCAGCACCTCACAGGGAATGAACACTGAAGCTTTCTTT. Its protein is CASTSQGMNTEAFF. Drawing the rest from reference TRBV28 and TRBJ1-1, the complete variable domain is DVKVTQSSRYLVKRTGEKVFLECVQDMDHENMFWYRQDPGLGLRLIYFSYDVKMKEKGDIPEGYSVSREKKERFSLILESASTNQTSMYLCASTSQGMNTEAFFGQGTRLTVV.